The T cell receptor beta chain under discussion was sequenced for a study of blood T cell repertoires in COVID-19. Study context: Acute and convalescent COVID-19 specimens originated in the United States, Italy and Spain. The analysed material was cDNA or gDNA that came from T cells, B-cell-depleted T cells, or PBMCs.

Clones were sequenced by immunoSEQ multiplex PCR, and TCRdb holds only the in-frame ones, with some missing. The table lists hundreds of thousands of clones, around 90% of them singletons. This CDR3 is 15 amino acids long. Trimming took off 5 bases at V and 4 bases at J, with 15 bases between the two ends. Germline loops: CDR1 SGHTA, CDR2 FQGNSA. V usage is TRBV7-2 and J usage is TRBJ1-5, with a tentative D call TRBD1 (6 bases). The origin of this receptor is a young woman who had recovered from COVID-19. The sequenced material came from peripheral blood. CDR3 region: CASSQAGTTNQPQHF. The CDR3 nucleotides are TGTGCCAGCAGCCAGGCCGGGACAACGAATCAGCCCCAGCATTTT.